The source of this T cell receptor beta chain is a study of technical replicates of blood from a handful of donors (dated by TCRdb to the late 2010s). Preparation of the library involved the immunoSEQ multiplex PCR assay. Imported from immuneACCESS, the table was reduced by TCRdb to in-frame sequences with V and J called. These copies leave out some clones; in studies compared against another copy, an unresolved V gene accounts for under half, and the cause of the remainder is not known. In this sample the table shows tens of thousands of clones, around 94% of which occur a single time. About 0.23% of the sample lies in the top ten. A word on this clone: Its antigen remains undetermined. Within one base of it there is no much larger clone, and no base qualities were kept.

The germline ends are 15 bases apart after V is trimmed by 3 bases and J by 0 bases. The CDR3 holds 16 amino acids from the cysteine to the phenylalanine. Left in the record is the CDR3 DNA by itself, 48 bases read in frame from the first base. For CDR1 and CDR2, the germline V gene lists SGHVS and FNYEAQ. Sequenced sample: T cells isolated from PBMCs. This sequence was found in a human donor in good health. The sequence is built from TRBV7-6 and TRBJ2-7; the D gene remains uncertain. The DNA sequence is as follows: TGTGCCAGCAGCTTCGACCCCCCCCCGGGCTCCTACGAGCAGTACTTC. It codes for CASSFDPPPGSYEQYF.